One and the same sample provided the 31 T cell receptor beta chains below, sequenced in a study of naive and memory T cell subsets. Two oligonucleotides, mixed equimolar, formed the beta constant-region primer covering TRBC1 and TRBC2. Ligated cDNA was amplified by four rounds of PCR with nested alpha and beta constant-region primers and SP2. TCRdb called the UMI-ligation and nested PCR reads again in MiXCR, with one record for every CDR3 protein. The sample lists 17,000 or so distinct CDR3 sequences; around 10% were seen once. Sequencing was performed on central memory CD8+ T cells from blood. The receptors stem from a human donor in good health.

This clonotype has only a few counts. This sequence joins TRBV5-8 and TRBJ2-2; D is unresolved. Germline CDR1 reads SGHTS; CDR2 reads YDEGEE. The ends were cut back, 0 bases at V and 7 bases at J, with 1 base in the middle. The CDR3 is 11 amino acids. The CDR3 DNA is TGTGCCAGCAGCTTGGACGGGGAGCTGTTTTTT. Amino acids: CASSLDGELFF.

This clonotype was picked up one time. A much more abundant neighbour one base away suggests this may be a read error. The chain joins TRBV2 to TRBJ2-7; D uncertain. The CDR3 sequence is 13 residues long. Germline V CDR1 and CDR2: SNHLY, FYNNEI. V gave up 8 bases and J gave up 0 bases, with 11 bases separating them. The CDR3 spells CASGARSSYEQYF. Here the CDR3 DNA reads TGTGCCAGCGGAGCCCGAAGCTCCTACGAGCAGTACTTC.

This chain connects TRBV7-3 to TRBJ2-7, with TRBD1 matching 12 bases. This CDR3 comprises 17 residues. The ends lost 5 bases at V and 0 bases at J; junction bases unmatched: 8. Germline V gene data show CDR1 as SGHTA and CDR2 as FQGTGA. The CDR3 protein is CASSPGTGGQSSYEQYF. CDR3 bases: TGTGCCAGCAGCCCCGGGACAGGGGGCCAAAGCTCCTACGAGCAGTACTTC.

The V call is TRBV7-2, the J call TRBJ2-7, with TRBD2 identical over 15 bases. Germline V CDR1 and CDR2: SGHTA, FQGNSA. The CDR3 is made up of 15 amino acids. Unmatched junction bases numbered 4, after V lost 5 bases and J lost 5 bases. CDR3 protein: CASSGLAGGSHEQYF. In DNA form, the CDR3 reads TGTGCCAGCAGCGGACTAGCGGGAGGGTCCCACGAGCAGTACTTC.

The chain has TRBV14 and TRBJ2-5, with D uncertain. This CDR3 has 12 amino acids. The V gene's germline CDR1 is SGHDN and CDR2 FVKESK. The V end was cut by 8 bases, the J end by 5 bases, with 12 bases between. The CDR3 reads CASSVLGETQYF. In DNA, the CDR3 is TGTGCCAGCTCGGTACTGGGGGAGACCCAGTACTTC.

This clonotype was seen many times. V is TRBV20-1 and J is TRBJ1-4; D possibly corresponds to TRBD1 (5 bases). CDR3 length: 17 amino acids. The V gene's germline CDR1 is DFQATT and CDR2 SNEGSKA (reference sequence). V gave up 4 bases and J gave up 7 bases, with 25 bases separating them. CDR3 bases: TGCAGTGCTAAGAGTGGGGACCCCGTAATCTTGGGTGAAAAACTGTTTTTT. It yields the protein CSAKSGDPVILGEKLFF.

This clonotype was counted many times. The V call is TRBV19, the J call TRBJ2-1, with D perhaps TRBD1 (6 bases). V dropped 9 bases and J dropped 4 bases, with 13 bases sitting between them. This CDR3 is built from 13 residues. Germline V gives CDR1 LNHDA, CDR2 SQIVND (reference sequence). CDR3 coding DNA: TGTGCCAGCGGTAGGGACATTTACAATGAGCAGTTCTTC. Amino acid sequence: CASGRDIYNEQFF. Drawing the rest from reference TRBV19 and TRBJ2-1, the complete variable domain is DGGITQSPKYLFRKEGQNVTLSCEQNLNHDAMYWYRQDPGQGLRLIYYSQIVNDFQKGDIAEGYSVSREKKESFPLTVTSAQKNPTAFYLCASGRDIYNEQFFGPGTRLTVL.

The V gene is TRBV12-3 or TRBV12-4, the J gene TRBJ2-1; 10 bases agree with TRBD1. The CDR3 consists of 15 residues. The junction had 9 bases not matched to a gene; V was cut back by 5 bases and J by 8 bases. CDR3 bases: TGTGCCAGCAGTGCGCCGGGACAGGGGCTTGATGAGCAGTTCTTC. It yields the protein CASSAPGQGLDEQFF.

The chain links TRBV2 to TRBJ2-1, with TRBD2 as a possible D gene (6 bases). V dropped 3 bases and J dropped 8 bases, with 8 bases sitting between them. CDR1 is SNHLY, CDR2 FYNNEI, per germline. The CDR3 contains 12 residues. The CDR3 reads CASSDRRDEQFF. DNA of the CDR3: TGTGCCAGCAGTGACCGGAGGGATGAGCAGTTCTTC.

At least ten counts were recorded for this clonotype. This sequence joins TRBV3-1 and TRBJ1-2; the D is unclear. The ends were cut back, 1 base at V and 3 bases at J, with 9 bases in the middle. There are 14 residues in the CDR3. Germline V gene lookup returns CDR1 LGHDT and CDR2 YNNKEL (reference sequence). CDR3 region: CASSQVPGDYGYTF. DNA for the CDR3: TGTGCCAGCAGCCAAGTACCCGGGGACTATGGCTACACCTTC.

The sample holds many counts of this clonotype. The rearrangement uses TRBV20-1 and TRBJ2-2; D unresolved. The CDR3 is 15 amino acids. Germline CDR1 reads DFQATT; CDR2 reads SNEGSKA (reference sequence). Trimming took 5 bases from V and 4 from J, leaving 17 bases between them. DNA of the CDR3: TGCAGTGCTCCCCTTGTTTCTGCGACCACCGGGGAGCTGTTTTTT. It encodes CSAPLVSATTGELFF.

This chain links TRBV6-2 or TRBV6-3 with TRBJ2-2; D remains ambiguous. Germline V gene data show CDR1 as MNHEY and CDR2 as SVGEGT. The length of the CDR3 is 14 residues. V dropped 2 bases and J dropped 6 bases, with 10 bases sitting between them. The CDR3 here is CASSYEAEAGELFF. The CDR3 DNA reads TGTGCCAGCAGTTACGAGGCGGAAGCCGGGGAGCTGTTTTTT.

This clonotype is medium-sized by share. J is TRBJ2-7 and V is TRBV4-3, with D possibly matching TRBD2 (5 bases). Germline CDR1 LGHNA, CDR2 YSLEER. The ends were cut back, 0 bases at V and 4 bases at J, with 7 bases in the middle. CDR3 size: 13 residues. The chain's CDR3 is CASSQERDYEQYF. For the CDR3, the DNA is TGCGCCAGCAGCCAAGAACGGGATTACGAGCAGTACTTC.

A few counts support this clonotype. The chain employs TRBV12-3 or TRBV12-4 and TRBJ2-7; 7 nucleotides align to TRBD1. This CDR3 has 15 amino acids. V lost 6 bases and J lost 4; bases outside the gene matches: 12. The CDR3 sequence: CASSFGIGQAYEQYF. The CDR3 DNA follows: TGTGCCAGCAGCTTCGGAATTGGACAGGCGTACGAGCAGTACTTC.

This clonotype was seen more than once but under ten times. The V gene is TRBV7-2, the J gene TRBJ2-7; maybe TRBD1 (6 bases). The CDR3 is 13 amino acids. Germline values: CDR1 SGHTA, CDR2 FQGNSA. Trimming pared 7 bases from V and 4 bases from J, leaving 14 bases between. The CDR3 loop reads CASKPGTRYEQYF. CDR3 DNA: TGTGCCAGCAAGCCCGGGACACGATACGAGCAGTACTTC.

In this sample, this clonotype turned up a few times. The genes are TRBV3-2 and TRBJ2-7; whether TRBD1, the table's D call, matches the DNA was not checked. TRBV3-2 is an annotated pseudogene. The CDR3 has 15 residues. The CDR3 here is CASSQDRDPPYEQYF. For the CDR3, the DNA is TGTGCCAGCAGCCAGGACCGGGACCCTCCCTACGAGCAGTACTTC.

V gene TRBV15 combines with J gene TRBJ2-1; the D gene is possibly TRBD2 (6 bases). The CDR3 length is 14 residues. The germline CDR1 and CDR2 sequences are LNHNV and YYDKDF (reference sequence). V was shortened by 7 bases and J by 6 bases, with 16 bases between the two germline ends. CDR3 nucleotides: TGTGCCACCATTGTCGGGGGTCTTTTCAATGAGCAGTTCTTC. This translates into CATIVGGLFNEQFF.

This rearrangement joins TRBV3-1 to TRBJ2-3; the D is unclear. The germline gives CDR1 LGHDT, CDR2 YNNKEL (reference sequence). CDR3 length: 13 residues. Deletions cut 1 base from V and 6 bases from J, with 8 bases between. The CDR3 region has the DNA TGTGCCAGCAGCCAAGTTAATGACGATACGCAGTATTTT. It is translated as CASSQVNDDTQYF.

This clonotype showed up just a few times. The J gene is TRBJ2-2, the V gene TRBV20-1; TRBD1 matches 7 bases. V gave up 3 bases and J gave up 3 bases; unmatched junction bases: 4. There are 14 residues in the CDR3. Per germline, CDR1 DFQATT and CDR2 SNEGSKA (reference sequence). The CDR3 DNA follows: TGCAGTGCTAGTGGGCAGGGGGACACCGGGGAGCTGTTTTTT. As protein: CSASGQGDTGELFF.

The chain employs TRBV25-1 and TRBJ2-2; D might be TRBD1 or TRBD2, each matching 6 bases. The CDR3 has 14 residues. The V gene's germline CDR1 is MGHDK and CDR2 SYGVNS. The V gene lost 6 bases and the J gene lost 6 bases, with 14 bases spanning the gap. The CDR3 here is CASREGEEAGELFF. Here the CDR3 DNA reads TGTGCCAGCAGGGAGGGGGAGGAGGCCGGGGAGCTGTTTTTT.

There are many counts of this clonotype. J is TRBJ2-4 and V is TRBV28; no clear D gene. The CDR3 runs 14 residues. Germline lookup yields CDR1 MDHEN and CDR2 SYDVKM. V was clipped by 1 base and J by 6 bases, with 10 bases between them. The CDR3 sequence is CASSLSAEINIQYF. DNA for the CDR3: TGTGCCAGCAGTTTATCGGCGGAGATAAACATTCAGTACTTC.

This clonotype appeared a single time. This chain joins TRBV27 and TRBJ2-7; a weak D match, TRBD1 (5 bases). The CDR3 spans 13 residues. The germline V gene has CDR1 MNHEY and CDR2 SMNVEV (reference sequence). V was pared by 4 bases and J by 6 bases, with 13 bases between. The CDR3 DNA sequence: TGTGCCAGCAGTTCAGGGTTAAAGCGCGAGCAGTACTTC. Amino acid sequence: CASSSGLKREQYF.

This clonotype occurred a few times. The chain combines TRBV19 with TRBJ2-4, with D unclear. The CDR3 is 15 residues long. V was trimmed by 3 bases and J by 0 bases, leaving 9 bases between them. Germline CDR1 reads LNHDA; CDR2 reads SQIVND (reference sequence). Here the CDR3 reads CASSIRWLAKNIQYF. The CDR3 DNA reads TGTGCCAGTAGTATTAGATGGCTAGCCAAAAACATTCAGTACTTC.

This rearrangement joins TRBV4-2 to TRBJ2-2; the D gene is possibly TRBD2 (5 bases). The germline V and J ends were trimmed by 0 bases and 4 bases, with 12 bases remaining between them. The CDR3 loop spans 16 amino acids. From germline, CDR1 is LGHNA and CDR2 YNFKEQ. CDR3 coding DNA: TGTGCCAGCAGCCAAGAACTAGAGGGTACCACCGGGGAGCTGTTTTTT. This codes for CASSQELEGTTGELFF.

The CDR3 region has the DNA TGTGCCAGCAGCCTAAGCGGGAACTCCTACAATGAGCAGTTCTTC. Translated: CASSLSGNSYNEQFF. The chain links TRBV9 to TRBJ2-1, with 7 bases fitting TRBD2. V trimming: 4 bases; J trimming: 0 bases; junction bases outside the gene matches: 4. CDR1 and CDR2 (germline): SGDLS, YYNGEE. This CDR3 is built from 15 residues.

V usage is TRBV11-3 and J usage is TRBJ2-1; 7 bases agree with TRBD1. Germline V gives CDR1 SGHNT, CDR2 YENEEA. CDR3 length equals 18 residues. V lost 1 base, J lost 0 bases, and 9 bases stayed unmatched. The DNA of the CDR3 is TGTGCCAGCAGCTTAGGAGGGGGCGACGGAAGCTCCTACAATGAGCAGTTCTTC. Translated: CASSLGGGDGSSYNEQFF.

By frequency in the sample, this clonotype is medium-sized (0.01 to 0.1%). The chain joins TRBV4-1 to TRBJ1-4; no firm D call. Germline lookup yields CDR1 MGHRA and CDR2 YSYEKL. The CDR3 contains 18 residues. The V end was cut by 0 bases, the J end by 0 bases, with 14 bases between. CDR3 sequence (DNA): TGCGCCAGCAGCCAAGACGGAGACCATCTGGCAACTAATGAAAAACTGTTTTTT. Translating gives CASSQDGDHLATNEKLFF.

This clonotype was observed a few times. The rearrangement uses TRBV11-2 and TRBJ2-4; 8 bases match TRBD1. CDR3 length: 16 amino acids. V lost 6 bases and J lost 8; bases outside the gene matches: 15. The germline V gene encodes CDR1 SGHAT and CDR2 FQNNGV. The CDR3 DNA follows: TGTGCCAGCAGTTTTACGCCTGGGACAGGCGGGGACATTCAGTACTTC. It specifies CASSFTPGTGGDIQYF.

Here the CDR3 DNA reads TGTGCCAGCAGCGAAGGGACAGGGACCTACGAGCAGTACTTC. Translation: CASSEGTGTYEQYF. J is TRBJ2-7 and V is TRBV7-6; 9 nucleotides agree with TRBD1. Germline V lookup: CDR1 SGHVS, CDR2 FNYEAQ. The trim removed 5 bases at V and 2 bases at J, leaving 4 bases unmatched. The CDR3 has 14 amino acids.

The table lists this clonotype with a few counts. The CDR3 loop is CASSLQTGGQPQHF. DNA for the CDR3: TGTGCCAGCAGTCTCCAGACAGGGGGGCAGCCCCAGCATTTT. The rearrangement uses TRBV27 and TRBJ1-5; 9 bases align to TRBD1. The V and J ends lost 5 bases and 7 bases, in that order; junction bases with no gene match: 6. The CDR3 extends over 14 amino acids. Per the germline V gene, CDR1 is MNHEY and CDR2 is SMNVEV (reference sequence).

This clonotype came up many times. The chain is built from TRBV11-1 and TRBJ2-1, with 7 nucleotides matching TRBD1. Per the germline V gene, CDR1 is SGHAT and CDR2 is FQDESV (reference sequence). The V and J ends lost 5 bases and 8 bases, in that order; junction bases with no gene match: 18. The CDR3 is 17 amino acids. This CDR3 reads CASSPERSGTEGDEQFF. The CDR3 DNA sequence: TGTGCCAGCAGCCCCGAAAGATCCGGGACAGAGGGGGATGAGCAGTTCTTC.